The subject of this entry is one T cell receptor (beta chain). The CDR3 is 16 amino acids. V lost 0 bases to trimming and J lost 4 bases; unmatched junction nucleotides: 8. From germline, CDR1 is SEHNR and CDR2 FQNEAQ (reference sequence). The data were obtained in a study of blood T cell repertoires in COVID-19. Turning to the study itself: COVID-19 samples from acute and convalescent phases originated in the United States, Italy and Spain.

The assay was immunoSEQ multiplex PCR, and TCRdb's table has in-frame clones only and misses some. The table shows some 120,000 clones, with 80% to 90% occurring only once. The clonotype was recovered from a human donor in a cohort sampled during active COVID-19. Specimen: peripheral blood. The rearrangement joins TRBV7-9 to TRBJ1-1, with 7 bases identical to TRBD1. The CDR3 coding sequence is TGTGCCAGCAGCTTAGCGATAGGGGGCGAAGGCACTGAAGCTTTCTTT. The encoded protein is CASSLAIGGEGTEAFF.